This TCR beta chain was documented in a study of Tregs in tolerant kidney transplant recipients. Study-wide points: This study did not directly address biological reproducibility.

Germline V lookup: CDR1 SGHVS, CDR2 FQNEAQ. The trim removed 5 bases at V and 2 bases at J, leaving 3 bases unmatched. This CDR3 is 14 amino acids long. This table comes from immunoSEQ multiplex PCR, and its TCRdb copy is limited to in-frame clones, with some not included. This sample's table reports over 14,000 clones. Notes on this clone: Antigen unknown. The read terminates 3 residues before the CDR3 end, so the remaining end is supplied by the germline J gene.

Recipients received nonmyeloablative bone marrow transplants from related graft donors, with transient mixed chimerism. Thawed PBMCs were FACS-sorted into unstimulated CD4+CD25+CD127- regulatory T cells, CD4+CD25- non-regulatory cells, CD4 and CD8 cells. The V gene is TRBV7-8, the J gene TRBJ2-3; 8 bases map to TRBD2. Specimen: CD4+ T cells from blood (PBMCs), collected 12 months after the transplant. This TCR was sampled from a human patient who received a combined kidney and bone marrow transplant. Some T cells may be graft donor cells. The sequenced CDR3 bases are TGTGCCAGCAGCACTAGCGGATCCACAGATACG. Residues: CASSTSGSTDT. The CDR3 in full is CASSTSGSTDTQYF.